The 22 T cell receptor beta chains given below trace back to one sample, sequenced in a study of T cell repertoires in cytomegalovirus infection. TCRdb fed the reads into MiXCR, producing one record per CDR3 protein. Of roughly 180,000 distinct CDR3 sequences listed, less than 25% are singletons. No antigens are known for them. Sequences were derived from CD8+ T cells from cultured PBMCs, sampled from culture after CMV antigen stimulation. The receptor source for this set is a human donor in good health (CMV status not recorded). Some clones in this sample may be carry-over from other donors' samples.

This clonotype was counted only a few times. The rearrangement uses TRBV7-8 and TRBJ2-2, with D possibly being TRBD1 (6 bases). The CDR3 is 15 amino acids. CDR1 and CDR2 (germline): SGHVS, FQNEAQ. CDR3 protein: CAAQGWSSDTGELFF. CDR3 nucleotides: TGTGCGGCACAGGGATGGTCTTCTGACACCGGGGAGCTGTTTTTT.

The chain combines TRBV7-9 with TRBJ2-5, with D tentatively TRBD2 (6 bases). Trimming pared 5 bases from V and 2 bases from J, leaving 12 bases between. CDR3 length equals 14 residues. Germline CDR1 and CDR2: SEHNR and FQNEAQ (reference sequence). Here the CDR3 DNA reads TGTGCCAGCAGCCTCGGGGGTCTTCAAGAGACCCAGTACTTC. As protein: CASSLGGLQETQYF.

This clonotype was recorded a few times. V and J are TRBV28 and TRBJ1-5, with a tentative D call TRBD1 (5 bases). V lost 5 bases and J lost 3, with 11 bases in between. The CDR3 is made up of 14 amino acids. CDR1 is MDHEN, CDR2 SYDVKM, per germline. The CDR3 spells CASSPGTFNQPQHF. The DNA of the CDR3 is TGTGCCAGCAGTCCGGGGACCTTCAATCAGCCCCAGCATTTT.

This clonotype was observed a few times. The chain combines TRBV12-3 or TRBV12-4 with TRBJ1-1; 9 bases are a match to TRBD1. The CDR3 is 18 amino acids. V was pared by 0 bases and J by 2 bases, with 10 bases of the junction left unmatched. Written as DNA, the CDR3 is TGTGCCAGCAGTTTAGCTGCGCCGGGACAGGGTGGTAACACTGAAGCTTTCTTT. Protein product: CASSLAAPGQGGNTEAFF.

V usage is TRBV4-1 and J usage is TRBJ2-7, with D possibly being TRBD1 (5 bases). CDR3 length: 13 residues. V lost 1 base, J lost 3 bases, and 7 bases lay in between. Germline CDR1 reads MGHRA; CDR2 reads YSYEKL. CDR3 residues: CASSQVQGYEQYF. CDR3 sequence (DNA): TGCGCCAGCAGCCAAGTTCAGGGCTACGAGCAGTACTTC.

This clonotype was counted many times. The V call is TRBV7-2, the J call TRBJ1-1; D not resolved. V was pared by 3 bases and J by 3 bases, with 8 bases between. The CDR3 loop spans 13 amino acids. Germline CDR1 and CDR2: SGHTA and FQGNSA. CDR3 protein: CASSFSFYTEAFF. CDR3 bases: TGTGCCAGCAGCTTCTCCTTTTACACTGAAGCTTTCTTT. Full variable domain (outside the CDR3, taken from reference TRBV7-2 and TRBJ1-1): GAGVSQSPSNKVTEKGKDVELRCDPISGHTALYWYRQSLGQGLEFLIYFQGNSAPDKSGLPSDRFSAERTGGSVSTLTIQRTQQEDSAVYLCASSFSFYTEAFFGQGTRLTVV.

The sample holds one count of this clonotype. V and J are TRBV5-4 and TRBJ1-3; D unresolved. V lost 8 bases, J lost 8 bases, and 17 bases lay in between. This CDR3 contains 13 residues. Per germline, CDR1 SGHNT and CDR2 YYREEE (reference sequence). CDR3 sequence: CASTDRTSDTIYF. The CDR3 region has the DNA TGTGCCAGTACGGACCGGACCTCGGACACCATATATTTT.

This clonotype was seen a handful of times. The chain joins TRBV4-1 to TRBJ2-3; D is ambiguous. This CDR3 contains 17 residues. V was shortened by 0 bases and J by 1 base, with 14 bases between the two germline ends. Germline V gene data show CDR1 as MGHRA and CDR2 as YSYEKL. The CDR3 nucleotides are TGCGCCAGCAGCCAAGAATTCTCCTCCCCGGGCACAGATACGCAGTATTTT. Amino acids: CASSQEFSSPGTDTQYF.

CDR3 loop: CATSGDLSSYEQYF. The CDR3, as DNA: TGTGCCACCAGTGGGGATCTCAGCTCCTACGAGCAGTACTTC. This sequence joins TRBV15 and TRBJ2-7; D is ambiguous. V was trimmed by 6 bases and J by 0 bases, leaving 12 bases between them. The CDR3 consists of 14 residues. CDR1 and CDR2 (germline): LNHNV, YYDKDF (reference sequence). Filled out from reference TRBV15 and TRBJ2-7, the complete variable domain reads DAMVIQNPRYQVTQFGKPVTLSCSQTLNHNVMYWYQQKSSQAPKLLFHYYDKDFNNEADTPDNFQSRRPNTSFCFLDIRSPGLGDTAMYLCATSGDLSSYEQYFGPGTRLTVT.

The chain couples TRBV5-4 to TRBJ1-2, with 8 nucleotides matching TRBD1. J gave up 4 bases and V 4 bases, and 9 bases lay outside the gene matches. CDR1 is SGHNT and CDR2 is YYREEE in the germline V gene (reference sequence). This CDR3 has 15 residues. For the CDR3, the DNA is TGTGCCAGCAGCGTAGACAGGGGACCGAGCTATGGCTACACCTTC. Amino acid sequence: CASSVDRGPSYGYTF. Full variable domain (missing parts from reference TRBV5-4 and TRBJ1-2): ETGVTQSPTHLIKTRGQQVTLRCSSQSGHNTVSWYQQALGQGPQFIFQYYREEENGRGNFPPRFSGLQFPNYSSELNVNALELDDSALYLCASSVDRGPSYGYTFGSGTRLTVV.

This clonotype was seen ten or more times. The chain's CDR3 is CASSSTGIEEKLFF. The CDR3 bases are TGTGCCAGCAGCTCGACAGGGATCGAGGAAAAACTGTTTTTT. The chain recombines TRBV7-9 with TRBJ1-4, with TRBD1 matching 7 bases. J was trimmed by 8 bases and V by 4 bases; bases with no gene match: 7. This CDR3 has 14 residues. In germline, CDR1 is SEHNR, CDR2 FQNEAQ (reference sequence).

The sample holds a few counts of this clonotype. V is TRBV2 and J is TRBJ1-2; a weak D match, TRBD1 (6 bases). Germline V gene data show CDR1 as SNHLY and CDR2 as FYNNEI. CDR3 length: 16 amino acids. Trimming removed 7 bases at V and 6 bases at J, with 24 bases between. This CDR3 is CASKSRDKVPLHGYTF. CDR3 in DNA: TGTGCCAGCAAAAGTCGGGACAAGGTGCCTCTCCATGGCTACACCTTC.

Here the CDR3 reads CASKGGRNSPLHF. The CDR3 nucleotides read TGTGCCAGCAAGGGGGGTCGGAATTCACCCCTCCACTTT. The chain couples TRBV27 to TRBJ1-6; a weak D match, TRBD1 (6 bases). Trimming pared 7 bases from V and 7 bases from J, leaving 11 bases between. The CDR3 is 13 amino acids. CDR1 and CDR2 (germline): MNHEY, SMNVEV (reference sequence).

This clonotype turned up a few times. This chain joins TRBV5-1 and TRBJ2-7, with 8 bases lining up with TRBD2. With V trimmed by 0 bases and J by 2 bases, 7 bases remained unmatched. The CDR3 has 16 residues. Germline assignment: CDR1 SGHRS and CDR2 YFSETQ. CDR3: CASSLAGSGGTYEQYF. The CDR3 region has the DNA TGCGCCAGCAGCTTGGCCGGAAGCGGGGGAACCTACGAGCAGTACTTC.

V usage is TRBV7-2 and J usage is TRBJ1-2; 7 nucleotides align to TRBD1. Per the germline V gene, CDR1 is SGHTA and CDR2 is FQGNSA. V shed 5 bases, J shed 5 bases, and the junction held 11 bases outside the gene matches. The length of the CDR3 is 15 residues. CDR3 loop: CASSPRRGGGYGYTF. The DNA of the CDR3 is TGTGCCAGCAGCCCCCGCAGGGGGGGGGGATATGGCTACACCTTC.

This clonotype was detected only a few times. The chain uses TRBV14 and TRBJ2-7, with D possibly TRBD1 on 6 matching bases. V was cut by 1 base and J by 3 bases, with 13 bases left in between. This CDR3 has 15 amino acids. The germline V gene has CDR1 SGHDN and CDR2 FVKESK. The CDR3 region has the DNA TGTGCCAGCAGCCAAGTTTGGGCAGGGGTCTACGAGCAGTACTTC. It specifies CASSQVWAGVYEQYF.

The CDR3 DNA reads TGTGCCAGCAGCCGACGGGAACACACTGAAGCTTTCTTT. It specifies CASSRREHTEAFF. This chain connects TRBV7-6 to TRBJ1-1; D is unclear. Germline CDR1 reads SGHVS; CDR2 reads FNYEAQ. The V end lost 5 bases, the J end lost 3 bases, and 10 bases lay between the germline ends. The CDR3 has 13 residues.

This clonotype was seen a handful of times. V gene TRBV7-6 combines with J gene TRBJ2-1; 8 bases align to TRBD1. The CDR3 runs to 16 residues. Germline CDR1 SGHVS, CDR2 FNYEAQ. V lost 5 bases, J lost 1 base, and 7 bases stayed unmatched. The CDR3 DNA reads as TGTGCCAGCAGCAAACCGACAGGGGTTTCCTACAATGAGCAGTTCTTC. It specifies CASSKPTGVSYNEQFF.

The CDR3 spells CASSSFPGDTNYGYTF. The CDR3 nucleotides are TGTGCCAGCAGCTCATTTCCGGGAGATACGAACTATGGCTACACCTTC. The chain combines TRBV7-2 with TRBJ1-2; D call uncertain. Germline CDR1 is SGHTA and CDR2 is FQGNSA. CDR3 length equals 16 residues. Trimming removed 4 bases at V and 2 bases at J, with 17 bases between.

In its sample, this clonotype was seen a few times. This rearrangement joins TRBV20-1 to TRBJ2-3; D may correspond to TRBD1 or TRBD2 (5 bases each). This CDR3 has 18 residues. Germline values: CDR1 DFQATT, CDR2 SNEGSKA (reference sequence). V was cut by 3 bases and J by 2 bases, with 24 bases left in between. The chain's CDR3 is CSASKSGTLGTFTDTQYF. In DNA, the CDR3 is TGCAGTGCTAGCAAATCCGGGACGCTCGGAACATTCACAGATACGCAGTATTTT.

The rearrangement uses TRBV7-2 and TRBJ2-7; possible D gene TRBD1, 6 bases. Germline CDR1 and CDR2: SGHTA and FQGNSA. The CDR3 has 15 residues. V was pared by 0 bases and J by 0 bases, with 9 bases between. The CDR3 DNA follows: TGTGCCAGCAGCTTAGCGGACAGCTACTCCTACGAGCAGTACTTC. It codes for CASSLADSYSYEQYF.

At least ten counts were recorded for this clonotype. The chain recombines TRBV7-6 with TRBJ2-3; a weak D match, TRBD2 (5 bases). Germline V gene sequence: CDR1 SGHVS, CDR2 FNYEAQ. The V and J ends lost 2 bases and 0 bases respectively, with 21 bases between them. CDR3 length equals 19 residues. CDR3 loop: CASSLSDFRGLTSTDTQYF. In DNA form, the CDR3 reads TGTGCCAGCAGCTTATCCGACTTTCGAGGGCTCACTAGCACAGATACGCAGTATTTT.